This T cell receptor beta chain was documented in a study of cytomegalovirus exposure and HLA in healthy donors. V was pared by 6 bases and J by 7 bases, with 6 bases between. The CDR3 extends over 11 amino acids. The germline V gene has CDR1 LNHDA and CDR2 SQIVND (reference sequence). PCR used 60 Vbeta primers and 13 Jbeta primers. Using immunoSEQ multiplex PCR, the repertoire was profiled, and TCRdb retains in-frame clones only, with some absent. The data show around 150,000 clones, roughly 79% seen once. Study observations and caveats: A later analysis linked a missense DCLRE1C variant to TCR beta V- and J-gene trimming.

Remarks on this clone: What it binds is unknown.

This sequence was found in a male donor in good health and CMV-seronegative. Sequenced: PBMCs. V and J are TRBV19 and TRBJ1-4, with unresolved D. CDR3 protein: CASSSAEKLFF. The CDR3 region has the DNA TGTGCCAGTAGCAGCGCTGAAAAACTGTTTTTT.